This T cell receptor (beta chain) comes out of a study of early T cells in non-severe SARS-CoV-2 infection. This clonotype has only a few counts. TCRdb reanalysed the 5' RACE reads using MiXCR and keeps one entry per CDR3 protein. The top ten clones hold under 8% of a sample with about 70,000 distinct CDR3 sequences, around 5% of them seen once. CDR1 and CDR2 from the germline V gene are SGHTA and FQGNSA. V shed 1 base and J shed 1 base, with 8 bases lying between them. The CDR3 extends over 14 amino acids. The specimen comprised whole blood, sampled at baseline. The chain links TRBV7-2 to TRBJ2-7, with D uncertain. The TCR sequence derives from an adult who was a healthcare worker with PCR-confirmed SARS-CoV-2 infection or an uninfected control (not recorded which). CDR3 DNA sequence: TGTGCCAGCAGCTTAGAACATAGTTCCTACGAGCAGTACTTC. Encoded protein: CASSLEHSSYEQYF.